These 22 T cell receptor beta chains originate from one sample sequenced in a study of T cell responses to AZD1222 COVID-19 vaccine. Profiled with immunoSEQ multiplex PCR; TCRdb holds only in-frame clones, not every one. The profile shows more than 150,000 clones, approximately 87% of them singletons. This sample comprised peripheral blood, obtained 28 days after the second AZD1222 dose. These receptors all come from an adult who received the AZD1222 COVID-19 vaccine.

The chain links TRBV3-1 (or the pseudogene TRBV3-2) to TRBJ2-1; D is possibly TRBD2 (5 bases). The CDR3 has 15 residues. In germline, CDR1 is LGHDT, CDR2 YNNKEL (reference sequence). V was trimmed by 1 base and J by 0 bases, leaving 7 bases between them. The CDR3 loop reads CASSQGADSYNEQFF. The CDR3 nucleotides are TGTGCCAGCAGCCAAGGAGCGGACTCCTACAATGAGCAGTTCTTC.

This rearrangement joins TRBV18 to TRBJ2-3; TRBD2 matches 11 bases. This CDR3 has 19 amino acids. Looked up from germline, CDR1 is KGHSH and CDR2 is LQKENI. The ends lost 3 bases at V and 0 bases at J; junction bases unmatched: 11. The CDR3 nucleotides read TGTGCCAGCTCACCCATACGAACGGGACTAGCGGTCAGCACAGATACGCAGTATTTT. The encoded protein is CASSPIRTGLAVSTDTQYF.

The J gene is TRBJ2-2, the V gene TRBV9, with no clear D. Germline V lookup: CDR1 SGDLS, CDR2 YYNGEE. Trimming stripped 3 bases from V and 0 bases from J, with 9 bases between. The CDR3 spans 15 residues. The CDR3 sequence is CASSASTANTGELFF. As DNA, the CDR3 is TGTGCCAGCAGCGCCTCAACAGCGAACACCGGGGAGCTGTTTTTT.

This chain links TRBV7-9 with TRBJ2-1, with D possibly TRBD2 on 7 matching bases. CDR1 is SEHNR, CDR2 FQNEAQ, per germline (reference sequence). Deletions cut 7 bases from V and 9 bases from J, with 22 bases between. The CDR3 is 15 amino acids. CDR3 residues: CASTHEGEGRGEQFF. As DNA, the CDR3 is TGTGCCAGCACCCACGAGGGGGAGGGCCGGGGTGAGCAGTTCTTC.

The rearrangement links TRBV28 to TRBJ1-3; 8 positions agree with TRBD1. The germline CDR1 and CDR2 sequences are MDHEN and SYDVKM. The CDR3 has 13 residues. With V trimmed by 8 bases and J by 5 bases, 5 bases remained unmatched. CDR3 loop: CASAGQGRNTIYF. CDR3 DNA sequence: TGTGCCAGCGCCGGACAGGGCAGAAACACCATATATTTT.

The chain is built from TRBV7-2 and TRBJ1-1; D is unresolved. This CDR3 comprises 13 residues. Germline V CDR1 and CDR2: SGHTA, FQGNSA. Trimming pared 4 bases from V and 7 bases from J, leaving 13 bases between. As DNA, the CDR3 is TGTGCCAGCAGCTCCATACGTAGCGGTGAAGCTTTCTTT. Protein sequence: CASSSIRSGEAFF. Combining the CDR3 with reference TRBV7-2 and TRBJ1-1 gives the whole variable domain GAGVSQSPSNKVTEKGKDVELRCDPISGHTALYWYRQSLGQGLEFLIYFQGNSAPDKSGLPSDRFSAERTGGSVSTLTIQRTQQEDSAVYLCASSSIRSGEAFFGQGTRLTVV.

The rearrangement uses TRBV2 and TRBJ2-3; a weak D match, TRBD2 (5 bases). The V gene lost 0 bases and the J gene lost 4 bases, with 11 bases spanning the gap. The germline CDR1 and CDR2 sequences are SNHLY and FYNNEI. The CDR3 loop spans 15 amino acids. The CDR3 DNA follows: TGTGCCAGCAGTGAAGCGACACTAGGCCCAGATACGCAGTATTTT. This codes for CASSEATLGPDTQYF.

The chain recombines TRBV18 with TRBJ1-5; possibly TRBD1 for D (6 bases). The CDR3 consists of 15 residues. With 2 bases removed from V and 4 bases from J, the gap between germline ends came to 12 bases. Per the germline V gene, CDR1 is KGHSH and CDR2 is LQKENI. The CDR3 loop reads CASSPEDSFNQPQHF. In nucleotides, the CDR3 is TGTGCCAGCTCACCAGAGGACAGTTTTAATCAGCCCCAGCATTTT.

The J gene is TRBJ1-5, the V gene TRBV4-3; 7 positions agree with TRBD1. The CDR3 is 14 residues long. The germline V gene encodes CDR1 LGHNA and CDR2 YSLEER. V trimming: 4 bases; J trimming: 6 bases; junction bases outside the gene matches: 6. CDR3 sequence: CASSRDSYSQPQHF. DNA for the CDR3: TGCGCCAGCAGCCGGGACAGCTATAGTCAGCCCCAGCATTTT.

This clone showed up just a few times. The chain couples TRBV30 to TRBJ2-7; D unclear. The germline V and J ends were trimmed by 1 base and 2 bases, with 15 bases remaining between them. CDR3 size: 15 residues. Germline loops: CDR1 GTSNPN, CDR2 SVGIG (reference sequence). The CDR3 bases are TGTGCCTGGAGTGCCCTATCCTGGGTGGCCTACGAGCAGTACTTC. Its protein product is CAWSALSWVAYEQYF.

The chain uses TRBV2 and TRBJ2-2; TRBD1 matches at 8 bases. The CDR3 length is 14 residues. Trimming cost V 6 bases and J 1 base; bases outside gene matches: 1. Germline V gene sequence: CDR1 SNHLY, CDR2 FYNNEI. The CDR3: CASRGQENTGELFF. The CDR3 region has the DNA TGTGCCAGCAGGGGACAGGAGAACACCGGGGAGCTGTTTTTT.

CDR3 loop: CATSDTGTATTDTQYF. DNA of the CDR3: TGTGCCACCAGTGACACCGGGACAGCTACCACAGATACGCAGTATTTT. V and J are TRBV24-1 and TRBJ2-3; 7 bases line up with TRBD1. Germline CDR1 reads KGHDR; CDR2 reads SFDVKD. The J segment lost 2 bases and the V segment lost 4 bases, leaving 8 bases of the junction unmatched. The CDR3 has 16 residues.

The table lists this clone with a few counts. The CDR3 DNA reads as TGTGCCAGCAGTGATCTTAGGACTAGCCCGTCCAATGAGCAGTTCTTC. Protein product: CASSDLRTSPSNEQFF. The chain couples TRBV25-1 to TRBJ2-1; TRBD2 aligns across 8 bases. V trimming: 3 bases; J trimming: 6 bases; junction bases outside the gene matches: 10. The CDR3 is 16 residues long. CDR1 and CDR2 from the germline V gene are MGHDK and SYGVNS.

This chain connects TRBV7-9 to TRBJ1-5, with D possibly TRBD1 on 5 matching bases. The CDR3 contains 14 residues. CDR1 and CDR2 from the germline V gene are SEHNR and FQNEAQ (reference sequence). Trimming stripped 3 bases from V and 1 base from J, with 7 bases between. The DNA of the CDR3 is TGTGCCAGCAGCTTTCAGGGAAGCAATCAGCCCCAGCATTTT. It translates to CASSFQGSNQPQHF.

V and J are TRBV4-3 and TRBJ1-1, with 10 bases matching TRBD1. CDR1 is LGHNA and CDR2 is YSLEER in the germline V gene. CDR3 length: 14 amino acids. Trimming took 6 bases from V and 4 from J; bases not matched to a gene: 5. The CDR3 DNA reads TGCGCCAGCAGACAGACAGGGGGCGTCACTGAAGCTTTCTTT. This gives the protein CASRQTGGVTEAFF.

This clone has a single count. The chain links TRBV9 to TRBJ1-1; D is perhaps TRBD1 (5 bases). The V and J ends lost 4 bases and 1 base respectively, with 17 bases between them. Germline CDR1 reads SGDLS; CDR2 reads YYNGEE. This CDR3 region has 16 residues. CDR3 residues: CASSPRGLTENTEAFF. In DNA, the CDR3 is TGTGCCAGCAGCCCTCGAGGTTTGACAGAGAACACTGAAGCTTTCTTT.

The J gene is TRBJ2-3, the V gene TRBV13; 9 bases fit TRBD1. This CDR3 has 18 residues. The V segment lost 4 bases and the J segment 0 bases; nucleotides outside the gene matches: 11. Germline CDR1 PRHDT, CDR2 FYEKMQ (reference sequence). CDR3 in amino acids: CASSWRTGEGASTDTQYF. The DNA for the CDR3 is TGTGCCAGCAGCTGGAGGACAGGGGAGGGTGCTAGCACAGATACGCAGTATTTT.

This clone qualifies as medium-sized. As DNA, the CDR3 is TGTGCCAGCAGCACCCCGGGACCGCTAGCCTCAGAGCAGTACTTC. Translating gives CASSTPGPLASEQYF. The chain couples TRBV21-1 to TRBJ2-7. TRBV21-1 is a documented pseudogene. The CDR3 length is 15 residues.

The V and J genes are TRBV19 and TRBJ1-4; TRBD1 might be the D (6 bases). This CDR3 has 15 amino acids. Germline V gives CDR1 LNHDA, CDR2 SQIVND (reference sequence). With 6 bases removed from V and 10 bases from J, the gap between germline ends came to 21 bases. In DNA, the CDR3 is TGTGCCAGTAGCTCCCGGGACACCTATATAGGAAAACTGTTTTTT. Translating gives CASSSRDTYIGKLFF.

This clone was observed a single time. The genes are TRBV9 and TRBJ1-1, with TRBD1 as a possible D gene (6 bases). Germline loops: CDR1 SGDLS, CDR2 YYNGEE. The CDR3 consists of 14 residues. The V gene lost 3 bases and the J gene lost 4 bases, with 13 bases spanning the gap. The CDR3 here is CASSGKGGGTEAFF. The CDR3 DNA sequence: TGTGCCAGCAGCGGTAAGGGGGGTGGCACTGAAGCTTTCTTT. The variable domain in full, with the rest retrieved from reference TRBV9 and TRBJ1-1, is DSGVTQTPKHLITATGQRVTLRCSPRSGDLSVYWYQQSLDQGLQFLIQYYNGEERAKGNILERFSAQQFPDLHSELNLSSLELGDSALYFCASSGKGGGTEAFFGQGTRLTVV.

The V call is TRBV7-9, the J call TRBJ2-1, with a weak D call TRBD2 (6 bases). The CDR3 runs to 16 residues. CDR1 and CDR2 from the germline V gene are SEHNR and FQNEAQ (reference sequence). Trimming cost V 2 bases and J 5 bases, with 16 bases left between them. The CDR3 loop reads CASSLTFRRDNNEQFF. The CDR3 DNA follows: TGTGCCAGCAGCTTAACGTTTCGGCGGGATAACAATGAGCAGTTCTTC. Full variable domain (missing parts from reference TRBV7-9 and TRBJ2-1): DTGVSQNPRHKITKRGQNVTFRCDPISEHNRLYWYRQTLGQGPEFLTYFQNEAQLEKSRLLSDRFSAERPKGSFSTLEIQRTEQGDSAMYLCASSLTFRRDNNEQFFGPGTRLTVL.

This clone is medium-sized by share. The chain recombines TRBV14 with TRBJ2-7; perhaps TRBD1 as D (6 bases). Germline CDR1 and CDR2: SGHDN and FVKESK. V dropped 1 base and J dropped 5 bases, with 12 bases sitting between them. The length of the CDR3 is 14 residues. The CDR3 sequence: CASSQGLSGDEQYF. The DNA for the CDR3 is TGTGCCAGCAGCCAAGGTTTGTCAGGGGACGAGCAGTACTTC.